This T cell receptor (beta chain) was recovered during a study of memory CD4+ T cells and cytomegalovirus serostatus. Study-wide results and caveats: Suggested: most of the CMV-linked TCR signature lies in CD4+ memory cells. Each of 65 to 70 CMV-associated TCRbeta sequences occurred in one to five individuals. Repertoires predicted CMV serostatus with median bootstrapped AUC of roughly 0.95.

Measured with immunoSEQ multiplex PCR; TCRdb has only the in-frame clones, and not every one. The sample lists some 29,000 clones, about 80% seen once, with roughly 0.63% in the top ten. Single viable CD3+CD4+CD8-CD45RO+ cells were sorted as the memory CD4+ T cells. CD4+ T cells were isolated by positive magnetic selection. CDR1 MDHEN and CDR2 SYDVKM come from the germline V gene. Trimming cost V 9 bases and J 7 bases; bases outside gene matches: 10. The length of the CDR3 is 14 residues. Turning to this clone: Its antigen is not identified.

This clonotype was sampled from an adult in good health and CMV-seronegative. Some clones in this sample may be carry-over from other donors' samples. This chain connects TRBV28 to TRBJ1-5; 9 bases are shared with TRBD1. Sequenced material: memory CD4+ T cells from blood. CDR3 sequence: CASRTGADWQPQHF. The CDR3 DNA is TGTGCCAGTCGGACAGGGGCCGACTGGCAGCCCCAGCATTTT. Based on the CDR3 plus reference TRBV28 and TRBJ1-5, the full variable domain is DVKVTQSSRYLVKRTGEKVFLECVQDMDHENMFWYRQDPGLGLRLIYFSYDVKMKEKGDIPEGYSVSREKKERFSLILESASTNQTSMYLCASRTGADWQPQHFGDGTRLSIL.